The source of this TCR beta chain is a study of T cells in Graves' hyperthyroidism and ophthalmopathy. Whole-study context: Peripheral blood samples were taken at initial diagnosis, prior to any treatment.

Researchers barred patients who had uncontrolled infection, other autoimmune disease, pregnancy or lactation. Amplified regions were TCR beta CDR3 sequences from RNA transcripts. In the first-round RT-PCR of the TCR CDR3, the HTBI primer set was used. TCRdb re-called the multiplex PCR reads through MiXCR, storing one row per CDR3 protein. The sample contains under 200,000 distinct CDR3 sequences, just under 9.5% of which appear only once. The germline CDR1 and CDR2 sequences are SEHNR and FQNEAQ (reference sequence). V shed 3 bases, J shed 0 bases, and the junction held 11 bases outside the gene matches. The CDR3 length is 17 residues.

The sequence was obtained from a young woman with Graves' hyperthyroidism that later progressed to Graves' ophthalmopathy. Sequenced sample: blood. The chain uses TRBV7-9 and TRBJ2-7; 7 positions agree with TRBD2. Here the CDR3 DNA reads TGTGCCAGCAGCTTCGGTTCCGGACTAGTCCCCTCCTACGAGCAGTACTTC. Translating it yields CASSFGSGLVPSYEQYF.